These 20 T cell receptor beta chains came from one sample sequenced in a study of T-cell reconstitution after alpha-beta-depleted transplantation in children. As it was prepared, the TCRbeta library received unique molecular identifiers. TCRdb re-derived calls from the PCR reads in MiXCR, one entry per CDR3 protein. The sample includes 490,000 or so distinct CDR3 sequences, approximately 12% seen only once; the top ten take about 5%. Sequenced here: PBMCs from the stem cell graft donor, sampled from the stem cell graft. Receptor source: a human donor who donated a stem cell graft to a child with combined immunodeficiency.

There are a few counts of this clonotype. V usage is TRBV12-3 or TRBV12-4 and J usage is TRBJ2-5; TRBD2 might be the D (6 bases). This CDR3 contains 15 residues. Trimming removed 1 base at V and 4 bases at J, with 13 bases between. The CDR3 DNA reads TGTGCCAGCAGTTTAGAGTGGGGGGACGGAGAGACCCAGTACTTC. Residues: CASSLEWGDGETQYF.

This clonotype showed up just a few times. The CDR3 DNA reads TGCAGTGCTCGTAGGACTAGCGGGAGATTTGGCACCGGGGAGCTGTTTTTT. Protein: CSARRTSGRFGTGELFF. The gene calls are TRBV20-1 and TRBJ2-2, with 13 positions matching TRBD2. This CDR3 contains 17 residues. The junction had 10 bases not matched to a gene; V was cut back by 5 bases and J by 4 bases. Per the germline V gene, CDR1 is DFQATT and CDR2 is SNEGSKA (reference sequence).

The V gene is TRBV12-2, the J gene TRBJ1-1; TRBD1 was called by the table and not checked on the DNA. TRBV12-2 is flagged as a pseudogene. The CDR3 length is 17 residues. Here the CDR3 DNA reads TGTGCAAGTCGCTCCTGGGGGGTGTGTGGCGTAGGGGGTGAAGCTTTCTTT. Residues: CASRSWGVCGVGGEAFF.

Worth noting for this clonotype: One end of the junction fails to match germline, which may point to a read error. This chain uses TRBV12-3 or TRBV12-4 with TRBJ2-5; 9 bases align to TRBD2. The CDR3 covers 19 residues. The chain's CDR3 is CTSSSSDILSGGVQETQYF. The CDR3 DNA reads as TGTACCAGCAGTTCCTCTGACATCCTTAGCGGGGGAGTCCAAGAGACCCAGTACTTC.

This clonotype has only a few counts. V is TRBV5-1 and J is TRBJ2-3; weak D call: TRBD2 (5 bases). Germline loops: CDR1 SGHRS, CDR2 YFSETQ. The CDR3 spans 14 residues. The V gene lost 4 bases and the J gene lost 2 bases, with 11 bases spanning the gap. CDR3 loop: CASSKDSPTDTQYF. Here the CDR3 DNA reads TGCGCCAGCAGCAAGGACTCTCCCACAGATACGCAGTATTTT.

This clonotype was found a few times. The chain has TRBV4-2 and TRBJ2-5, with 8 bases fitting TRBD2. From germline, CDR1 is LGHNA and CDR2 YNFKEQ. Germline trimming cut 4 bases from V and 0 bases from J; bases unmatched to any gene: 13. The CDR3 has 18 amino acids. The CDR3 region has the DNA TGTGCCAGCAGCCCAAGGGCGGGCGGGGGGCCGTACCAAGAGACCCAGTACTTC. Protein: CASSPRAGGGPYQETQYF.

The CDR3 sequence: CASSASLAGVHEQYF. In nucleotides, the CDR3 is TGTGCCAGCAGTGCATCACTAGCGGGAGTCCACGAGCAGTACTTC. The J gene is TRBJ2-7, the V gene TRBV2, with TRBD2 identical over 11 bases. The J segment lost 5 bases and the V segment lost 4 bases, leaving 7 bases of the junction unmatched. The CDR3 sequence is 15 residues long. Germline CDR1 is SNHLY and CDR2 is FYNNEI.

In this sample, this clonotype turned up a few times. The chain joins TRBV7-9 to TRBJ2-5; possible D gene TRBD1, 6 bases. V was cut by 4 bases and J by 5 bases, with 14 bases left in between. The CDR3 is 14 amino acids. From germline, CDR1 is SEHNR and CDR2 FQNEAQ (reference sequence). The CDR3 loop is CASSSFGGWETQYF. The CDR3, as DNA: TGTGCCAGCAGCTCCTTTGGGGGCTGGGAGACCCAGTACTTC.

There are many counts of this clonotype. V is TRBV23-1 and J is TRBJ1-5; maybe TRBD1 (6 bases). TRBV23-1 is designated an ORF whose function remains uncertain. V shed 0 bases and J shed 7 bases, with 19 bases lying between them. There are 17 residues in the CDR3. For the CDR3, the DNA is TGCGCCAGCAGTCAATCGTGCTACGGGGGGCTAGGCCAGCCCCAGCATTTT. This translates into CASSQSCYGGLGQPQHF.

CDR3 region: CSVEEVAGGNEQYF. Written as DNA, the CDR3 is TGCAGCGTTGAAGAGGTAGCGGGAGGTAACGAGCAGTACTTC. The V call is TRBV29-1, the J call TRBJ2-7, with TRBD2 matching over 10 bases. After removal of 0 bases from V and 5 bases from J, the junction contained 4 bases not matched to a gene. The CDR3 has 14 residues. Germline CDR1 and CDR2: SQVTM and ANQGSEA.

For this clonotype: This CDR3 fails to terminate in the conserved phenylalanine or tryptophan, so it likely reflects a read error. The chain couples TRBV20-1 to TRBJ2-7, with a possible D match to TRBD2 (6 bases). Trimming took off 0 bases at V and 2 bases at J, with 20 bases between the two ends. This CDR3 comprises 17 residues. Germline-derived CDR1 and CDR2 are DFQATT and SNEGSKA (reference sequence). CDR3 DNA: TGCAGTGCTAGAGATAGCGAACAGGAGGGTATCCCCTACGAGCAGTACCTC. This codes for CSARDSEQEGIPYEQYL.

This clonotype was seen a handful of times. This chain connects TRBV10-2 to TRBJ2-7; D possibly matches TRBD1 or TRBD2 (6 bases each). This CDR3 region has 14 residues. Looked up from germline, CDR1 is WSHSY and CDR2 is SAAADI. V gave up 7 bases and J gave up 0 bases, with 13 bases separating them. CDR3 coding DNA: TGCGCCAGCATAAGAGGGGGGTCCTCCTACGAGCAGTACTTC. Translating gives CASIRGGSSYEQYF.

This chain links TRBV12-3 or TRBV12-4 with TRBJ1-2; D remains ambiguous. The V and J ends lost 6 bases and 0 bases respectively, with 8 bases between them. This CDR3 contains 13 residues. The CDR3: CASRVGTNYGYTF. The DNA of the CDR3 is TGTGCCAGCAGGGTGGGCACTAACTATGGCTACACCTTC.

This clonotype was seen many times. V is TRBV20-1 and J is TRBJ2-3; D not certain. This CDR3 has 14 amino acids. V gave up 1 base and J gave up 2 bases, with 10 bases separating them. CDR1 is DFQATT and CDR2 is SNEGSKA in the germline V gene (reference sequence). CDR3 in amino acids: CSARVPLDTDTQYF. The CDR3 coding sequence is TGCAGTGCTAGAGTCCCTCTAGACACAGATACGCAGTATTTT.

This clonotype was picked up a small number of times. This chain joins TRBV7-6 and TRBJ2-1; D call uncertain. This CDR3 contains 15 residues. Germline values: CDR1 SGHVS, CDR2 FNYEAQ. Trimming removed 6 bases at V and 0 bases at J, with 12 bases between. CDR3 residues: CASSTSESSYNEQFF. The CDR3 bases are TGTGCCAGCAGTACTTCAGAGAGCTCCTACAATGAGCAGTTCTTC.

This clonotype was observed a handful of times. The chain combines TRBV4-3 with TRBJ2-1; the match to TRBD2 covers 12 bases. The trim removed 3 bases at V and 4 bases at J, leaving 1 base unmatched. The germline V gene encodes CDR1 LGHNA and CDR2 YSLEER. This CDR3 has 15 amino acids. The CDR3 DNA follows: TGCGCCAGCAGCCACGGGACTAGCGGGTACAATGAGCAGTTCTTC. This codes for CASSHGTSGYNEQFF.

This clonotype was observed a few times. This chain joins TRBV6-2 or TRBV6-3 and TRBJ2-6, with no clear D. Germline V gene lookup returns CDR1 MNHEY and CDR2 SVGEGT. V was cut by 3 bases and J by 2 bases, with 5 bases left in between. This CDR3 has 14 residues. The DNA of the CDR3 is TGTGCCAGCAGTTATTTTACTGGGGCCAACGTCCTGACTTTC. It encodes CASSYFTGANVLTF.

The table lists this clonotype with many counts. The J gene is TRBJ2-7, the V gene TRBV6-2 or TRBV6-3; 7 nucleotides line up with TRBD1. This CDR3 comprises 15 residues. After removal of 2 bases from V and 3 bases from J, the junction contained 7 bases not matched to a gene. CDR1 MNHEY and CDR2 SVGEGT come from the germline V gene. CDR3 in amino acids: CASSYTYRGNYEQYF. CDR3 DNA: TGTGCCAGCAGTTACACCTACAGGGGAAACTACGAGCAGTACTTC.

This clonotype showed up just a few times. The genes are TRBV24-1 and TRBJ2-1; 7 bases line up with TRBD1. The CDR3 is 18 amino acids. CDR1 is KGHDR and CDR2 is SFDVKD in the germline V gene. V was clipped by 4 bases and J by 0 bases; unmatched bases: 11. DNA for the CDR3: TGTGCCACCAGTGACACAGGCCCGAACAGGGGCTCCTACAATGAGCAGTTCTTC. It specifies CATSDTGPNRGSYNEQFF.

A word on this clonotype: A much larger clonotype is one base distant, so this may be a read error. V usage is TRBV20-1 and J usage is TRBJ2-3, with a tentative D call TRBD2 (5 bases). CDR1 and CDR2 from the germline V gene are DFQATT and SNEGSKA (reference sequence). V was clipped by 5 bases and J by 2 bases, with 17 bases between them. The CDR3 sequence is 15 residues long. Here the CDR3 DNA reads TGCAGTGCTCTACCGGAACTAGGGATCACAGATACGCAGTATTTT. It is translated as CSALPELGITDTQYF.